The present entry profiles one TCR beta chain with its context. Its antigen is unknown. This PCR relied on a set of 60 Vbeta primers and 13 Jbeta primers. Some clones are missing from TCRdb's copy, which holds only in-frame ones; the method was immunoSEQ multiplex PCR. The sample carries about 90,000 clones, approximately 74% recorded once. This record belongs to a study of cytomegalovirus exposure and HLA in healthy donors. Study-level points and caveats: Segments of the TCR beta V type were, in most cases, productive about 90% or about 30% of the time in an earlier analysis. In a later analysis, V- and J-gene trimming of beta chains associated with a DCLRE1C missense variant, replicated independently.

Material for sequencing was PBMCs. This receptor was taken from a man aged 25 to 40 in good health and CMV-seropositive.

Written as DNA, the CDR3 is TGTGCCAGCAGTGTTCGGGAATGGTCCTACGAGCAGTACTTC. This gives the protein CASSVREWSYEQYF. This chain uses TRBV2 with TRBJ2-7; D is perhaps TRBD2 (5 bases). Germline V lookup: CDR1 SNHLY, CDR2 FYNNEI. The CDR3 loop spans 14 amino acids. Deletions cut 4 bases from V and 1 base from J, with 11 bases between. The complete variable domain, with remaining parts taken from reference TRBV2 and TRBJ2-7, reads EPEVTQTPSHQVTQMGQEVILRCVPISNHLYFYWYRQILGQKVEFLVSFYNNEISEKSEIFDDQFSVERPDGSNFTLKIRSTKLEDSAMYFCASSVREWSYEQYFGPGTRLTVT.